These 27 T cell receptor beta chains came from one sample sequenced in a study of beta chain features in type 1 diabetes. Since all of the isolated RNA was reverse transcribed, expressed TCRB transcripts were what got sequenced. Data came from immunoSEQ multiplex PCR; TCRdb stores just in-frame clones and leaves some out. This table has roughly 610,000 clones, about a sixth appearing once. Input material: naive CD4+ T cells from blood. These receptors came from a man aged 18 to 29 in good health.

This clone was observed a few times. The chain recombines TRBV2 with TRBJ2-7; D may be TRBD1 (6 bases). This CDR3 is built from 12 residues. The germline gives CDR1 SNHLY, CDR2 FYNNEI. Trimming shortened V by 6 bases and J by 3 bases, and 9 bases separated the two germline ends. The CDR3 loop is CASREQGYEQYF. DNA of the CDR3: TGTGCCAGCAGGGAACAGGGCTACGAGCAGTACTTC.

As to this clone: At the DNA level, this CDR3 is encoded by other sequences in the same sample as well. The V call is TRBV29-1, the J call TRBJ2-5; D is unclear. Germline V gene data show CDR1 as SQVTM and CDR2 as ANQGSEA. The length of the CDR3 is 11 residues. Trimming shortened V by 4 bases and J by 2 bases, and 5 bases separated the two germline ends. Written as DNA, the CDR3 is TGCAGCGTTGGGGAACAAGAGACCCAGTACTTC. Protein sequence: CSVGEQETQYF. Together with reference TRBV29-1 and TRBJ2-5, the CDR3 gives the full variable domain: SAVISQKPSRDICQRGTSLTIQCQVDSQVTMMFWYRQQPGQSLTLIATANQGSEATYESGFVIDKFPISRPNLTFSTLTVSNMSPEDSSIYLCSVGEQETQYFGPGTRLLVL.

The chain couples TRBV10-3 to TRBJ2-6, with a tentative D call TRBD2 (6 bases). V was cut by 6 bases and J by 0 bases, with 18 bases left in between. The CDR3 has 18 amino acids. The germline V gene has CDR1 ENHRY and CDR2 SYGVKD. CDR3 protein: CAIRRTRDSNSGANVLTF. In nucleotides, the CDR3 is TGTGCCATCAGACGAACCCGGGACTCCAACTCTGGGGCCAACGTCCTGACTTTC.

This clone was detected a few times. The chain employs TRBV7-2 and TRBJ1-1; D remains ambiguous. Per germline, CDR1 SGHTA and CDR2 FQGNSA. This CDR3 has 14 residues. Trimming cost V 4 bases and J 4 bases, with 13 bases left between them. CDR3 protein: CASSSRHGVTEAFF. CDR3 nucleotide sequence: TGTGCCAGCAGCTCAAGGCACGGGGTCACTGAAGCTTTCTTT.

This clone showed up just a few times. The rearrangement joins TRBV4-2 to TRBJ1-1; 8 bases fit TRBD1. The length of the CDR3 is 13 residues. Trimming took 0 bases from V and 11 from J; bases not matched to a gene: 5. Germline CDR1 is LGHNA and CDR2 is YNFKEQ. The CDR3 reads CASSQDQGAGAFF. The CDR3 region has the DNA TGTGCCAGCAGCCAAGATCAGGGGGCCGGGGCTTTCTTT.

The chain employs TRBV18 and TRBJ1-3; tentatively, D is TRBD1 (6 bases). CDR3 length: 14 residues. V was clipped by 3 bases and J by 3 bases, with 9 bases between them. The germline V gene encodes CDR1 KGHSH and CDR2 LQKENI. CDR3 DNA sequence: TGTGCCAGCTCACCGGACAGAGGTGGAAACACCATATATTTT. The encoded protein is CASSPDRGGNTIYF. The complete variable domain, with remaining parts taken from reference TRBV18 and TRBJ1-3, reads NAGVMQNPRHLVRRRGQEARLRCSPMKGHSHVYWYRQLPEEGLKFMVYLQKENIIDESGMPKERFSAEFPKEGPSILRIQQVVRGDSAAYFCASSPDRGGNTIYFGEGSWLTVV.

This clone has a handful of counts. The J gene is TRBJ1-6, the V gene TRBV6-6; 8 positions agree with TRBD1. This CDR3 region has 14 residues. Germline assignment: CDR1 MNHNY and CDR2 SVGAGI (reference sequence). J lost 6 bases, V lost 5 bases, and 3 bases had no gene match. The chain's CDR3 is CASSLDRGNSPLHF. The CDR3 nucleotides read TGTGCCAGCAGTCTCGACAGGGGTAATTCACCCCTCCACTTT.

This clone was detected a few times. This chain joins TRBV28 and TRBJ2-6; the match to TRBD2 covers 12 bases. V shed 5 bases, J shed 2 bases, and the junction held 4 bases outside the gene matches. Germline CDR1 and CDR2: MDHEN and SYDVKM. The CDR3 contains 17 residues. Here the CDR3 reads CASSLLAGGPGANVLTF. The DNA of the CDR3 is TGTGCCAGCAGTCTACTAGCGGGGGGCCCTGGGGCCAACGTCCTGACTTTC.

This clone was found once. This chain uses TRBV7-9 with TRBJ2-1; 7 bases map to TRBD1. With 5 bases clipped from V and 9 bases from J, the junction kept 16 bases outside the gene matches. Germline CDR1 SEHNR, CDR2 FQNEAQ (reference sequence). The length of the CDR3 is 16 residues. CDR3 amino acids: CASSLEQGMGMGEQFF. CDR3 nucleotides: TGTGCCAGCAGCCTAGAACAGGGGATGGGAATGGGTGAGCAGTTCTTC.

This clone was seen a handful of times. The V gene is TRBV7-9, the J gene TRBJ2-7; 8 bases map to TRBD1. The CDR3 sequence is 13 residues long. Germline V CDR1 and CDR2: SEHNR, FQNEAQ (reference sequence). V lost 6 bases, J lost 5 bases, and 6 bases stayed unmatched. The CDR3 loop is CASSFGQGHEQYF. In nucleotides, the CDR3 is TGTGCCAGCAGTTTCGGACAGGGCCACGAGCAGTACTTC.

This clone was seen a handful of times. The sample has other DNA sequences that encode this CDR3 too. The chain recombines TRBV18 with TRBJ2-7; 13 bases line up with TRBD2. Unmatched junction bases numbered 4, after V lost 6 bases and J lost 2 bases. Germline CDR1 KGHSH, CDR2 LQKENI. The CDR3 extends over 15 amino acids. CDR3 nucleotide sequence: TGTGCCAGCTCCCCCGGACTAGCGGGGGCCTACGAGCAGTACTTC. Protein product: CASSPGLAGAYEQYF.

This chain uses TRBV18 with TRBJ2-1; D uncertain. Germline CDR1 KGHSH, CDR2 LQKENI. There are 15 residues in the CDR3. Trimming took 6 bases from V and 0 from J, leaving 12 bases between them. The CDR3 region has the DNA TGTGCCAGCTCCCTGAAAGTCGGCTCCTACAATGAGCAGTTCTTC. Protein: CASSLKVGSYNEQFF.

The chain has TRBV5-1 and TRBJ1-2; D uncertain. The CDR3 is 14 amino acids. Trimming stripped 2 bases from V and 4 bases from J, with 12 bases between. From germline, CDR1 is SGHRS and CDR2 YFSETQ. CDR3 nucleotide sequence: TGCGCCAGCAGCTTCCGGAGATACGGCTATGGCTACACCTTC. Its protein product is CASSFRRYGYGYTF. The full variable domain, completed using reference TRBV5-1 and TRBJ1-2, is KAGVTQTPRYLIKTRGQQVTLSCSPISGHRSVSWYQQTPGQGLQFLFEYFSETQRNKGNFPGRFSGRQFSNSRSEMNVSTLELGDSALYLCASSFRRYGYGYTFGSGTRLTVV.

The genes are TRBV10-3 and TRBJ1-1, with D unresolved. V gave up 4 bases and J gave up 5 bases, with 11 bases separating them. Germline V gene lookup returns CDR1 ENHRY and CDR2 SYGVKD. The CDR3 extends over 13 amino acids. CDR3 in DNA: TGTGCCATCAGTGGGCGGGAGGGAACTGAAGCTTTCTTT. Protein sequence: CAISGREGTEAFF.

The V call is TRBV7-9, the J call TRBJ1-1; D is unclear. Per germline, CDR1 SEHNR and CDR2 FQNEAQ (reference sequence). The CDR3 has 14 amino acids. V was clipped by 5 bases and J by 1 base, with 11 bases between them. CDR3 DNA sequence: TGTGCCAGCAGCCTCTTAAAGCCGAACACTGAAGCTTTCTTT. This sequence encodes CASSLLKPNTEAFF.

The chain combines TRBV10-3 with TRBJ2-6; a weak D match, TRBD1 (6 bases). The CDR3 length is 15 residues. Germline V gene data show CDR1 as ENHRY and CDR2 as SYGVKD. Trimming removed 6 bases from V and 1 base from J, with 10 bases in between. CDR3: CAIRGANSGANVLTF. CDR3 coding DNA: TGTGCCATCAGGGGGGCTAATTCTGGGGCCAACGTCCTGACTTTC.

This chain connects TRBV5-1 to TRBJ1-2; TRBD1 aligns across 8 bases. Germline CDR1 and CDR2: SGHRS and YFSETQ. This CDR3 is 15 amino acids long. V was clipped by 4 bases and J by 4 bases; unmatched bases: 9. The CDR3 spells CASSGTGGPIYGYTF. The CDR3 DNA reads as TGCGCCAGCAGCGGAACAGGGGGTCCGATCTATGGCTACACCTTC.

This clone appeared a few times. CDR3: CASSLRGQGLAKNIQYF. CDR3 bases: TGTGCCAGCAGCTTAAGGGGACAGGGTTTAGCCAAAAACATTCAGTACTTC. The chain recombines TRBV11-2 with TRBJ2-4; 9 positions agree with TRBD1. This CDR3 spans 17 amino acids. Germline assignment: CDR1 SGHAT and CDR2 FQNNGV. Trimming at V came to 2 bases and at J to 0 bases, leaving 5 bases not matched to a gene.

The rearrangement links TRBV10-3 to TRBJ1-4, with 7 bases fitting TRBD1. V trimming: 8 bases; J trimming: 5 bases; junction bases outside the gene matches: 8. CDR3 length: 14 residues. Germline lookup yields CDR1 ENHRY and CDR2 SYGVKD. The CDR3 here is CAIGSGTANEKLFF. The CDR3 region has the DNA TGTGCCATCGGATCCGGGACAGCGAATGAAAAACTGTTTTTT.

This clone was counted a single time. The chain combines TRBV27 with TRBJ1-5; TRBD1 agrees at 7 bases. This CDR3 region has 14 residues. Germline assignment: CDR1 MNHEY and CDR2 SMNVEV (reference sequence). Unmatched junction bases numbered 6, after V lost 6 bases and J lost 4 bases. Here the CDR3 DNA reads TGTGCCAGCAGACTGGGACAGCAGAATCAGCCCCAGCATTTT. Translating gives CASRLGQQNQPQHF.

This clone was seen more than once but under ten times. CDR3 amino acids: CASSQTGTGLATNEKLFF. CDR3 bases: TGCGCCAGCAGCCAAACCGGGACAGGGCTTGCAACTAATGAAAAACTGTTTTTT. J is TRBJ1-4 and V is TRBV4-1; 9 nucleotides align to TRBD1. V trimming: 2 bases; J trimming: 0 bases; junction bases outside the gene matches: 7. Per germline, CDR1 MGHRA and CDR2 YSYEKL. The CDR3 totals 18 residues.

V and J are TRBV10-3 and TRBJ1-5, with D uncertain. V was cut by 8 bases and J by 4 bases, with 3 bases left in between. Germline V gives CDR1 ENHRY, CDR2 SYGVKD. The CDR3 extends over 10 amino acids. In DNA, the CDR3 is TGTGCCATCGGTAATCAGCCCCAGCATTTT. It specifies CAIGNQPQHF.

This sequence joins TRBV7-2 and TRBJ2-5; the D is unclear. The CDR3 loop spans 13 amino acids. Germline CDR1 is SGHTA and CDR2 is FQGNSA. Trimming cost V 0 bases and J 2 bases, with 4 bases left between them. In nucleotides, the CDR3 is TGTGCCAGCAGCTTAGCATGGCAAGAGACCCAGTACTTC. As protein: CASSLAWQETQYF.

The genes are TRBV7-2 and TRBJ2-7; D is perhaps TRBD1 or TRBD2 (6 bases each). CDR1 SGHTA and CDR2 FQGNSA come from the germline V gene. The CDR3 has 15 residues. Trimming pared 7 bases from V and 4 bases from J, leaving 20 bases between. The CDR3, as DNA: TGTGCCAGCACCCGATCCGAGGGGGGCCTATACGAGCAGTACTTC. Its translation is CASTRSEGGLYEQYF.

The rearrangement joins TRBV29-1 to TRBJ1-1; no reliable D call. This CDR3 has 15 amino acids. The V gene's germline CDR1 is SQVTM and CDR2 ANQGSEA. V shed 1 base and J shed 2 bases, with 14 bases lying between them. The CDR3 region has the DNA TGCAGCGTTGAAGGGGATACGAGGAGAAACACTGAAGCTTTCTTT. It codes for CSVEGDTRRNTEAFF.

This clone was seen a few times. The gene calls are TRBV4-1 and TRBJ2-7; D may correspond to TRBD1 or TRBD2 (5 bases each). The germline V gene encodes CDR1 MGHRA and CDR2 YSYEKL. V was shortened by 4 bases and J by 6 bases, with 16 bases between the two germline ends. The CDR3 is made up of 14 amino acids. The CDR3 DNA reads as TGCGCCAGCAGCCTTGGGCCTGCTGGGGGCGAGCAGTACTTC. Amino acid sequence: CASSLGPAGGEQYF.

This clone was counted a few times. V usage is TRBV9 and J usage is TRBJ2-6, with D tentatively TRBD2 (5 bases). CDR1 and CDR2 (germline): SGDLS, YYNGEE. There are 17 residues in the CDR3. V lost 0 bases to trimming and J lost 0 bases, with 10 bases between them. The CDR3, as DNA: TGTGCCAGCAGCGTAGGAGCGGCAGGCTCTGGGGCCAACGTCCTGACTTTC. Protein sequence: CASSVGAAGSGANVLTF.